This T cell receptor beta chain derives from a study of blood T cell repertoires in COVID-19. Across the study: Collection of acute and convalescent COVID-19 samples took place in the United States, Italy and Spain.

This clone was detected once. The method was immunoSEQ multiplex PCR; TCRdb's version includes in-frame clones alone and lacks a portion of them. The sample consists of approximately 86,000 clones, approximately 80% of them appearing once. The germline CDR1 and CDR2 sequences are SGHKS and YYEKEE (reference sequence). V lost 0 bases to trimming and J lost 5 bases, with 12 bases between them. The CDR3 runs to 15 residues. Sequenced sample: peripheral blood. The chain links TRBV5-5 to TRBJ1-5, with D unclear. The receptor's source is a woman between 65 and 79 years old with acute or convalescent COVID-19. Here the CDR3 reads CASSLESHGDQPQHF. The CDR3 nucleotides are TGTGCCAGCAGCTTGGAATCCCACGGAGATCAGCCCCAGCATTTT.